Below, one T cell receptor (beta chain) is given with its context. This clone's antigen is unknown. Qualities for individual bases were not recorded, and no much larger clone is one base off. The data belong to a study of blood T cell repertoires in COVID-19 (dated by TCRdb to between 2020 and 2021). General notes on the study: Samples covering the acute and convalescent phases of COVID-19 were provided by collaborators in the United States, Italy and Spain. Where HLA class I and class II types were available, the types were taken from metadata supplied by the sample provider, not from assay-based typing. Sample metadata almost always included a de-identified subject ID, COVID-19 status, age in years and sex. The samples were drawn from the first 160 participants of the ongoing ImmuneRACE study and from some 1,300 subjects provided by 6 global collaborators. The prospective study material was composed of cDNA or gDNA derived from T cells, B-cell-depleted T cells, or PBMCs. The dataset comprised deeply sampled blood TCRbeta repertoires from subjects exposed to, actively infected with, or recovered from COVID-19. The repertoires were released in a freely available public database intended as a resource for research on the immune response to SARS-CoV-2.

Participants in the prospective study were enrolled through a virtual design, were aged roughly 18 to 90 years, and lived in 24 United States geographic areas. In the prospective study, participants were assigned to cohorts based on the clinical history participants reported in a screening survey and a study questionnaire. ImmuneRACE Cohort 3 recovered participants were defined by two consecutive negative NP/OP PCR tests, healthcare professional clearance, or symptom resolution. Mobile phlebotomists in the prospective study collected whole blood, serum and a nasopharyngeal or oropharyngeal swab from every participant. Prospective study participants could optionally give additional blood draws and questionnaires over an approximately two-month period. Blood samples from the prospective study were shipped frozen or at room temperature prior to DNA extraction. TCRbeta CDR3 regions were amplified from genomic DNA by means of the immunoSEQ Assay, a bias-controlled multiplex PCR. As for the original processing: Nucleated cell counts per sample were estimated from amplification of reference gene primers within the assay. Sequence reads were collapsed and filtered to measure the absolute abundance of every unique TCRbeta CDR3 rearrangement. For each sample, productive Simpson clonality was calculated by taking the square root of Simpson's diversity index across productive rearrangements. The source is immuneACCESS, and TCRdb retained only in-frame sequences with V and J called. Part of the clones is not carried over; for the studies checked, unresolved V genes explain less than half of this, and the remainder is unexplained. V, J and clone size reflect that table, while D and trimming were determined from the DNA. In all, the sample holds 240,000 or so clones, and roughly 88% of those were seen once. Approximately 2.1% of the sample rests with the top ten.

V sheds 2 bases and J sheds 1 base, leaving 11 bases between their ends. The CDR3 covers 15 residues, taking in both the cysteine and the phenylalanine. The retained sequence is limited to the CDR3, 45 bases, with the frame set at the first base. CDR1 and CDR2 are read off the germline V gene as LGHNA and YSLEER. The study at large found these results: The amount of clinical and demographic metadata varied by source and participant and was provided uncurated.

Sequencing was done on a sample of PBMCs or T cells enriched from blood (not recorded which). This clonotype originated in a woman in her fifties or sixties who had recovered from COVID-19. The rearranged segments are TRBV4-3 and TRBJ1-1, with the D segment identity uncertain. The CDR3: CASSQSAQPNTEAFF. The bases read TGCGCCAGCAGCCAAAGCGCCCAGCCGAACACTGAAGCTTTCTTT.